Listed below are T cell receptor beta chains from one sample, sequenced in a study of T cells after yellow fever vaccination. TCRdb reprocessed the 5' RACE reads via MiXCR and lists one record per CDR3 protein. Of 90,000 to 130,000 distinct CDR3 sequences listed, 6.5% to 9% are singletons. The input for sequencing was CD8+ T cells sorted from PBMCs, taken 45 days after the yellow fever booster vaccination. The receptors were gathered from a man aged 30 to 39 who received the YFV17D yellow fever vaccine. The CDR3 runs from the conserved cysteine through the conserved F or W. The order of the fields is V gene, J gene, D gene, clone size, CDR3 protein, CDR3 DNA. The D gene is left open where the match is weak. Clone size is not always given. Where it is, it says once, few, many or a class for expanded clones.

v_call: TRBV5-5; j_call: TRBJ2-7; d_call: .; clone_size: .; cdr3_aa: CASGAGLPYEQYF; cdr3_nt: TGTGCCAGCGGCGCAGGGCTCCCCTACGAGCAGTACTTC
v_call: TRBV7-9; j_call: TRBJ2-7; d_call: TRBD1; clone_size: many; cdr3_aa: CASSHGTGDSYEQYF; cdr3_nt: TGTGCCAGCAGCCACGGGACAGGGGATTCCTACGAGCAGTACTTC
v_call: TRBV3-1; j_call: TRBJ2-5; d_call: TRBD2; clone_size: many; cdr3_aa: CASSLGLAGLWETQYF; cdr3_nt: TGTGCCAGCAGCCTGGGACTAGCGGGGTTATGGGAGACCCAGTACTTC
v_call: TRBV4-1; j_call: TRBJ1-5; d_call: TRBD1; clone_size: many; cdr3_aa: CASSLLGQGINQPQHF; cdr3_nt: TGCGCCAGCAGCCTATTGGGACAGGGGATAAATCAGCCCCAGCATTTT
v_call: TRBV27; j_call: TRBJ1-5; d_call: .; clone_size: many; cdr3_aa: CASSSRGPINQPQHF; cdr3_nt: TGTGCCAGCAGTTCACGGGGACCGATCAATCAGCCCCAGCATTTT
v_call: TRBV6-6; j_call: TRBJ2-1; d_call: .; clone_size: many; cdr3_aa: CASSESYNEQFF; cdr3_nt: TGTGCCAGCAGCGAATCCTACAATGAGCAGTTCTTC
v_call: TRBV7-9; j_call: TRBJ1-1; d_call: .; clone_size: many; cdr3_aa: CASSFSDGNTEAFF; cdr3_nt: TGTGCCAGCAGCTTCTCGGACGGTAACACTGAAGCTTTCTTT
v_call: TRBV20-1; j_call: TRBJ2-7; d_call: .; clone_size: many; cdr3_aa: CSAREGLSYEQYF; cdr3_nt: TGCAGTGCTAGAGAGGGACTCTCCTACGAGCAGTACTTC
v_call: TRBV4-1; j_call: TRBJ2-1; d_call: TRBD2; clone_size: .; cdr3_aa: CASSQERDYYNEQFF; cdr3_nt: TGCGCCAGCAGCCAAGAAAGGGACTATTACAATGAGCAGTTCTTC
v_call: TRBV7-2; j_call: TRBJ2-1; d_call: TRBD2; clone_size: .; cdr3_aa: CASSLAGGENEQFF; cdr3_nt: TGTGCCAGCAGCTTAGCGGGGGGGGAGAATGAGCAGTTCTTC
v_call: TRBV5-5; j_call: TRBJ2-1; d_call: TRBD2; clone_size: many; cdr3_aa: CASSQRGNEQFF; cdr3_nt: TGTGCCAGCAGCCAGCGGGGCAATGAGCAGTTCTTC
v_call: TRBV20-1; j_call: TRBJ2-5; d_call: TRBD2; clone_size: many; cdr3_aa: CSARVTSGGETQYF; cdr3_nt: TGCAGTGCTAGAGTTACTAGCGGCGGGGAGACCCAGTACTTC
v_call: TRBV7-8; j_call: TRBJ1-5; d_call: .; clone_size: few; cdr3_aa: CASSDGATNQPQHF; cdr3_nt: TGTGCCAGCAGCGACGGGGCTACCAATCAGCCCCAGCATTTT
v_call: TRBV7-9; j_call: TRBJ1-4; d_call: .; clone_size: many; cdr3_aa: CASSLTGRGYDEKLFF; cdr3_nt: TGTGCCAGCAGCTTAACGGGCAGAGGCTATGACGAAAAACTGTTTTTT
v_call: TRBV5-1; j_call: TRBJ2-7; d_call: TRBD2; clone_size: many; cdr3_aa: CASSRTGLAADYEQYF; cdr3_nt: TGCGCCAGCAGCCGGACTGGACTAGCGGCAGACTACGAGCAGTACTTC
v_call: TRBV10-3; j_call: TRBJ2-2; d_call: .; clone_size: many; cdr3_aa: CATETNTGELFF; cdr3_nt: TGTGCCACAGAAACGAACACCGGGGAGCTGTTTTTT
v_call: TRBV5-1; j_call: TRBJ2-1; d_call: .; clone_size: many; cdr3_aa: CASTTEGGEQFF; cdr3_nt: TGCGCCAGCACCACAGAGGGGGGGGAGCAGTTCTTC